This TCR beta chain comes out of a study of CD8 T cells in ankylosing spondylitis. This clonotype was recorded a few times. Its antigen is as yet unknown. The V gene's germline CDR1 is SGHVS and CDR2 FNYEAQ. With 3 bases removed from V and 1 base from J, the gap between germline ends came to 21 bases. The CDR3 length is 18 residues. Construction of TCR beta libraries was performed using quantitative 5'-RACE with molecular barcodes. TCRdb re-derived calls from the 5' RACE reads in MiXCR, one entry per CDR3 protein. This table holds roughly 670,000 distinct CDR3 sequences, 15% to 20% found once. Findings and caveats of the study: The study identified a TCR beta motif of 7 or 8 highly homologous variants that appeared characteristic of ankylosing spondylitis blood. CD8+ disease-linked clones were present at relatively low frequencies in blood. In synovial fluid and blood from reactive arthritis, some motif variants were previously reported.

The source material was blood, either unsorted or a sorted T cell fraction (not recorded which). The TCR comes from a male donor with ankylosing spondylitis. V is TRBV7-6 and J is TRBJ1-2, with D unresolved. CDR3 DNA: TGTGCCAGCAGCTTCCGCGTCGGGGTGGGCGATCTTAACTATGGCTACACCTTC. This translates into CASSFRVGVGDLNYGYTF.